The 26 T cell receptor beta chains below come from one sample, sequenced in a study of T-cell reconstitution after alpha-beta-depleted transplantation in children. Unique molecular identifiers were built into the TCRbeta library. One entry per CDR3 protein results from TCRdb running MiXCR on the PCR reads. The data hold 250,000 to 400,000 distinct CDR3 sequences, with 23% observed a single time. The sequences come from PBMCs, mostly from graft donor cells, collected 180 days after TCRalphabeta/CD19-depleted stem cell transplant. These receptors originate from a male patient younger than 18 who had a stem cell transplant for acute lymphoblastic leukemia, so the T cells may come from the graft donor.

V and J are TRBV7-2 and TRBJ1-1, with D unclear. CDR1 SGHTA and CDR2 FQGNSA come from the germline V gene. V was shortened by 6 bases and J by 2 bases, with 10 bases between the two germline ends. This CDR3 contains 13 residues. CDR3 nucleotides: TGTGCCAGCAGAAATGCGGCAAACACTGAAGCTTTCTTT. It encodes CASRNAANTEAFF.

The CDR3 bases are TGTGCCCCTCGACCGCTGGATGGCTACACCTTC. Its translation: CAPRPLDGYTF. The chain couples TRBV5-4 to TRBJ1-2; no definite D call. The CDR3 sequence is 11 residues long. V was trimmed by 10 bases and J by 6 bases, leaving 13 bases between them. The germline V gene encodes CDR1 SGHNT and CDR2 YYREEE (reference sequence).

The gene calls are TRBV5-1 and TRBJ1-6, with D hard to call. The germline V gene encodes CDR1 SGHRS and CDR2 YFSETQ. Between the trimmed V and J ends, which lost 0 bases and 0 bases, there was a span of 7 bases. The CDR3 is made up of 16 amino acids. The CDR3 region has the DNA TGCGCCAGCAGCTTGGAAGGGAGCTCCTATAATTCACCCCTCCACTTT. Its translation is CASSLEGSSYNSPLHF.

The rearrangement joins TRBV3-1 to TRBJ2-3, with D uncertain. This CDR3 spans 14 amino acids. The germline CDR1 and CDR2 sequences are LGHDT and YNNKEL (reference sequence). V was clipped by 4 bases and J by 2 bases, with 10 bases between them. CDR3 nucleotide sequence: TGTGCCAGCAGCCCTTTTGACTTCACAGATACGCAGTATTTT. Amino acids: CASSPFDFTDTQYF.

The chain employs TRBV19 and TRBJ2-2, with D possibly matching TRBD2 (5 bases). Germline loops: CDR1 LNHDA, CDR2 SQIVND (reference sequence). V lost 7 bases, J lost 8 bases, and 11 bases lay in between. This CDR3 is built from 12 residues. The CDR3 DNA follows: TGTGCCAGTAAACAGCGGTCTGGGGAGCTGTTTTTT. Its translation: CASKQRSGELFF.

This clonotype was observed a few times. The chain employs TRBV7-3 and TRBJ2-1; tentatively, D is TRBD1 or TRBD2 (5 bases each). Trimming left V 2 bases short and J 0 bases short, with 14 bases between. This CDR3 has 17 amino acids. The germline V gene has CDR1 SGHTA and CDR2 FQGTGA. The DNA for the CDR3 is TGTGCCAGCAGCTTATGGCCGGTCGGGACCTCCTACAATGAGCAGTTCTTC. Translating it yields CASSLWPVGTSYNEQFF.

CDR3: CSVDAGTGYNEQFF. CDR3 bases: TGCAGCGTTGATGCCGGTACGGGGTACAATGAGCAGTTCTTC. This chain uses TRBV29-1 with TRBJ2-1; perhaps TRBD2 as D (5 bases). The CDR3 extends over 14 amino acids. The germline V gene encodes CDR1 SQVTM and CDR2 ANQGSEA. V shed 3 bases and J shed 4 bases, with 13 bases lying between them.

The V call is TRBV3-1, the J call TRBJ2-1, with 9 bases identical to TRBD2. Germline CDR1 reads LGHDT; CDR2 reads YNNKEL (reference sequence). V gave up 1 base and J gave up 8 bases; unmatched junction bases: 12. CDR3 length: 17 residues. CDR3 sequence (DNA): TGTGCCAGCAGCCAAGTAACTAGCGGGTCTAAGGGGTATGAGCAGTTCTTC. This encodes CASSQVTSGSKGYEQFF.

This chain joins TRBV20-1 and TRBJ2-3, with D tentatively TRBD1 (6 bases). The V gene's germline CDR1 is DFQATT and CDR2 SNEGSKA (reference sequence). The CDR3 extends over 14 amino acids. V was clipped by 4 bases and J by 1 base, with 12 bases between them. CDR3 residues: CSAKLGGGTDTQYF. In nucleotides, the CDR3 is TGCAGTGCTAAACTAGGGGGAGGCACAGATACGCAGTATTTT.

The V call is TRBV20-1, the J call TRBJ1-1, with D tentatively TRBD1 (5 bases). V was pared by 0 bases and J by 3 bases, with 17 bases between. Germline-derived CDR1 and CDR2 are DFQATT and SNEGSKA (reference sequence). CDR3 length: 16 amino acids. CDR3 bases: TGCAGTGCTAGAGATAGTGGGAAGGGGTCTTACACTGAAGCTTTCTTT. Its translation is CSARDSGKGSYTEAFF.

This clonotype was counted between two and nine times. This chain joins TRBV6-5 and TRBJ2-2, with 8 bases aligning to TRBD2. The CDR3 is 15 residues long. V dropped 2 bases and J dropped 6; count of bases not matched to a gene: 5. Germline assignment: CDR1 MNHEY and CDR2 SVGAGI. The CDR3 loop is CASSYAGLDSGELFF. In DNA form, the CDR3 reads TGTGCCAGCAGTTACGCGGGACTAGACTCCGGGGAGCTGTTTTTT.

V usage is TRBV20-1 and J usage is TRBJ1-5, with a weak D call TRBD1 (5 bases). The CDR3 spans 14 residues. V lost 3 bases and J lost 1, with 10 bases in between. The germline V gene has CDR1 DFQATT and CDR2 SNEGSKA (reference sequence). CDR3 amino acids: CSASRGPSNQPQHF. In DNA form, the CDR3 reads TGCAGTGCTAGCCGGGGACCAAGCAATCAGCCCCAGCATTTT.

The rearrangement links TRBV7-9 to TRBJ2-5; D may be TRBD1 (6 bases). This CDR3 has 11 residues. From germline, CDR1 is SEHNR and CDR2 FQNEAQ (reference sequence). Trimming removed 2 bases from V and 9 bases from J, with 7 bases in between. In DNA, the CDR3 is TGTGCCAGCAGCTTACAGGGGTCCCAGTACTTC. Residues: CASSLQGSQYF.

This clonotype was observed a few times. The gene calls are TRBV27 and TRBJ2-1; 15 bases map to TRBD2. Germline V gene lookup returns CDR1 MNHEY and CDR2 SMNVEV (reference sequence). This CDR3 contains 15 residues. V shed 6 bases and J 8 bases; nucleotides not matched to a gene: 5. The CDR3 DNA sequence: TGTGCCAGCAGATTAGGGACTAGCGGGAGGCATGAGCAGTTCTTC. It is translated as CASRLGTSGRHEQFF.

There are many counts of this clonotype. V gene TRBV10-3 combines with J gene TRBJ2-7; TRBD2 matches 10 bases. J was trimmed by 2 bases and V by 3 bases; bases with no gene match: 1. Germline V gene sequence: CDR1 ENHRY, CDR2 SYGVKD. The CDR3 loop spans 14 amino acids. The CDR3: CAISDGLAAYEQYF. As DNA, the CDR3 is TGTGCCATCAGTGACGGACTAGCGGCCTACGAGCAGTACTTC.

This clonotype was seen at least ten times. The chain joins TRBV10-3 to TRBJ2-2; D may be TRBD2 (5 bases). V was trimmed by 0 bases and J by 15 bases, leaving 17 bases between them. CDR1 is ENHRY, CDR2 SYGVKD, per germline. CDR3 length: 14 residues. The CDR3 is CAISESPGPGKLFF. CDR3 DNA sequence: TGTGCCATCAGTGAGTCCCCGGGCCCGGGAAAATTGTTTTTT.

The chain has TRBV5-1 and TRBJ2-5, with D possibly being TRBD1 or TRBD2 (5 bases each). This CDR3 has 14 residues. Trimming took 0 bases from V and 7 from J, leaving 13 bases between them. Germline CDR1 is SGHRS and CDR2 is YFSETQ. The CDR3 nucleotides read TGCGCCAGCAGCTTGGGGGACGGCAGAGGGACCCAGTACTTC. This sequence encodes CASSLGDGRGTQYF.

This clonotype showed up just a few times. The V and J genes are TRBV7-2 and TRBJ2-1; no firm D call. CDR3 size: 14 residues. Trimming pared 7 bases from V and 0 bases from J, leaving 10 bases between. Per germline, CDR1 SGHTA and CDR2 FQGNSA. CDR3 sequence reads: CASTSQFSYNEQFF. CDR3 DNA: TGTGCCAGCACGAGCCAGTTCTCCTACAATGAGCAGTTCTTC. The variable domain in full, with the rest retrieved from reference TRBV7-2 and TRBJ2-1, is GAGVSQSPSNKVTEKGKDVELRCDPISGHTALYWYRQSLGQGLEFLIYFQGNSAPDKSGLPSDRFSAERTGGSVSTLTIQRTQQEDSAVYLCASTSQFSYNEQFFGPGTRLTVL.

The CDR3 sequence is CASTPSGTQNYGYTF. The CDR3, as DNA: TGTGCCAGCACGCCATCCGGGACACAGAACTATGGCTACACCTTC. The V gene is TRBV12-3 or TRBV12-4, the J gene TRBJ1-2; TRBD1 might be the D (6 bases). The V and J ends lost 7 bases and 2 bases respectively, with 17 bases between them. This CDR3 is 15 amino acids long.

V and J are TRBV7-7 and TRBJ2-1, with a tentative D call TRBD2 (6 bases). Trimming took 3 bases from V and 4 from J, leaving 10 bases between them. The V gene's germline CDR1 is SSHAT and CDR2 FNYEAQ (reference sequence). The CDR3 covers 14 residues. CDR3 amino acids: CASSFAGSYNEQFF. The CDR3, as DNA: TGTGCCAGCAGCTTCGCGGGATCTTACAATGAGCAGTTCTTC. Drawing the rest from reference TRBV7-7 and TRBJ2-1, the complete variable domain is GAGVSQSPRYKVTKRGQDVTLRCDPISSHATLYWYQQALGQGPEFLTYFNYEAQPDKSGLPSDRFSAERPEGSISTLTIQRTEQRDSAMYRCASSFAGSYNEQFFGPGTRLTVL.

This clonotype was seen more than once but under ten times. CDR3 DNA: TGTGCCAGCAGCCCGATTAGCGGGAGTTGGGGCGAGCAGTACTTC. This sequence encodes CASSPISGSWGEQYF. The V and J genes are TRBV9 and TRBJ2-7, with 9 bases fitting TRBD2. The CDR3 runs to 15 residues. V gave up 4 bases and J gave up 6 bases; unmatched junction bases: 11. CDR1 SGDLS and CDR2 YYNGEE come from the germline V gene.

This chain uses TRBV5-1 with TRBJ2-2, with 7 bases identical to TRBD1. Per the germline V gene, CDR1 is SGHRS and CDR2 is YFSETQ. The CDR3 length is 15 residues. Losses at the gene ends were 5 bases for V and 7 bases for J; bases not matched to a gene: 11. CDR3 sequence: CASRRDRAKGGELFF. The CDR3 coding sequence is TGCGCCAGCAGGCGAGACAGGGCAAAGGGCGGGGAGCTGTTTTTT.

This clonotype was counted ten times or more. The chain links TRBV6-5 to TRBJ2-3; 8 nucleotides line up with TRBD1. The CDR3 runs 16 residues. The V gene's germline CDR1 is MNHEY and CDR2 SVGAGI. V lost 1 base, J lost 2 bases, and 5 bases stayed unmatched. Written as DNA, the CDR3 is TGTGCCAGCAGTTACTTCGGACAGGGATTCACAGATACGCAGTATTTT. Protein sequence: CASSYFGQGFTDTQYF.

The chain recombines TRBV11-1 with TRBJ2-7, with TRBD2 matching over 14 bases. The CDR3 has 19 residues. V dropped 5 bases and J dropped 2; count of bases not matched to a gene: 14. From germline, CDR1 is SGHAT and CDR2 FQDESV (reference sequence). The CDR3 reads CASSVRLAGGPTNAYEQYF. DNA of the CDR3: TGTGCCAGCAGCGTCCGACTAGCGGGAGGGCCTACTAACGCCTACGAGCAGTACTTC.

The sample holds a few counts of this clonotype. This chain joins TRBV12-3 or TRBV12-4 and TRBJ2-7; 8 bases line up with TRBD1. V lost 6 bases, J lost 4 bases, and 8 bases stayed unmatched. CDR3 length: 14 amino acids. The CDR3 DNA reads TGTGCCAGCAGACCGGGACAGGCGGGTTACGAGCAGTACTTC. Protein: CASRPGQAGYEQYF.

The chain employs TRBV15 and TRBJ1-5; D uncertain. Germline lookup yields CDR1 LNHNV and CDR2 YYDKDF (reference sequence). The CDR3 spans 13 residues. Trimming removed 0 bases at V and 4 bases at J, with 4 bases between. The CDR3 region is CATSRDPNQPQHF. CDR3 DNA sequence: TGTGCCACCAGCAGAGATCCAAATCAGCCCCAGCATTTT.